This entry lists 8 T cell receptor beta chains sequenced from one sample in a study of shared clonotypes between healthy human individuals. The table came from immunoSEQ multiplex PCR; TCRdb's copy has only in-frame clones and leaves some out. The sample lists about 2.4 million clones, roughly 93% occurring once. Sequencing was done on a sample of naive CD4+ T cells from PBMCs. The subset is: CD45RA+ positively selected. The origin of the receptors is a man younger than 35 in good health. Some clones in this sample may be carry-over from other donors' samples.

This chain connects TRBV18 to TRBJ2-2, with 7 bases aligning to TRBD1. The CDR3 is 16 residues long. The V gene end was trimmed by 5 bases and the J gene end by 0 bases; junction bases not matched to a gene: 6. Per the germline V gene, CDR1 is KGHSH and CDR2 is LQKENI. Here the CDR3 reads CASSYAGTANTGELFF. The CDR3 DNA sequence: TGTGCCAGCTCATACGCCGGGACAGCGAACACCGGGGAGCTGTTTTTT.

The V gene is TRBV6-1, the J gene TRBJ2-1, with 8 bases identical to TRBD2. Looked up from germline, CDR1 is MNHNS and CDR2 is SASEGT. The V gene end was trimmed by 7 bases and the J gene end by 5 bases; junction bases not matched to a gene: 10. The CDR3 is made up of 15 amino acids. The CDR3 coding sequence is TGTGCCAGCAACCGAGCGGCGGGAGGACACAATGAGCAGTTCTTC. It is translated as CASNRAAGGHNEQFF.

This clone showed up just once. The sample carries other DNA sequences with the same CDR3. The chain uses TRBV4-3 and TRBJ1-1, with 7 bases aligning to TRBD1. After removal of 0 bases from V and 3 bases from J, the junction contained 4 bases not matched to a gene. The CDR3 is 15 residues long. Germline CDR1 reads LGHNA; CDR2 reads YSLEER. CDR3: CASSQEGRGDTEAFF. Written as DNA, the CDR3 is TGCGCCAGCAGCCAAGAGGGCAGGGGGGACACTGAAGCTTTCTTT.

The CDR3 nucleotides read TGTGCCATCAGTGAGTTGCGGGGAGCGGAGACCCAGTACTTC. Encoded protein: CAISELRGAETQYF. The chain has TRBV10-3 and TRBJ2-5; the D gene is possibly TRBD2 (6 bases). V was shortened by 1 base and J by 5 bases, with 11 bases between the two germline ends. There are 14 residues in the CDR3. CDR1 and CDR2 from the germline V gene are ENHRY and SYGVKD.

The chain joins TRBV4-1 to TRBJ2-3, with TRBD2 identical over 11 bases. Germline values: CDR1 MGHRA, CDR2 YSYEKL. V dropped 0 bases and J dropped 4; count of bases not matched to a gene: 6. The CDR3 length is 17 residues. The CDR3 is CASSQDWASGRPDTQYF. As DNA, the CDR3 is TGCGCCAGCAGCCAAGATTGGGCTAGCGGGAGGCCAGATACGCAGTATTTT.

This chain links TRBV6-4 with TRBJ1-5, with 7 nucleotides matching TRBD1. The CDR3 is 17 residues long. Germline CDR1 and CDR2: MRHNA and SNTAGT. Trimming at V came to 3 bases and at J to 6 bases, leaving 14 bases not matched to a gene. CDR3 coding DNA: TGTGCCAGCAGTGAAAACTCCCGGGACAGAAATTCTCAGCCCCAGCATTTT. Translated: CASSENSRDRNSQPQHF.

CDR3 nucleotide sequence: TGTGCCAGCTCACCACCAGGGAGTTTCCCTGAAGCTTTCTTT. Translating gives CASSPPGSFPEAFF. The chain joins TRBV18 to TRBJ1-1; D is uncertain. V gave up 0 bases and J gave up 6 bases, with 11 bases separating them. Per germline, CDR1 KGHSH and CDR2 LQKENI. The CDR3 sequence is 14 residues long. Full variable domain (outside the CDR3, taken from reference TRBV18 and TRBJ1-1): NAGVMQNPRHLVRRRGQEARLRCSPMKGHSHVYWYRQLPEEGLKFMVYLQKENIIDESGMPKERFSAEFPKEGPSILRIQQVVRGDSAAYFCASSPPGSFPEAFFGQGTRLTVV.

The gene calls are TRBV10-3 and TRBJ2-2; 10 bases map to TRBD1. The ends lost 9 bases at V and 3 bases at J; junction bases unmatched: 4. The CDR3 is 14 amino acids. CDR1 and CDR2 (germline): ENHRY, SYGVKD. CDR3 amino acids: CAISGTGDTGELFF. The CDR3 nucleotides read TGTGCCATATCCGGGACAGGGGACACCGGGGAGCTGTTTTTT.